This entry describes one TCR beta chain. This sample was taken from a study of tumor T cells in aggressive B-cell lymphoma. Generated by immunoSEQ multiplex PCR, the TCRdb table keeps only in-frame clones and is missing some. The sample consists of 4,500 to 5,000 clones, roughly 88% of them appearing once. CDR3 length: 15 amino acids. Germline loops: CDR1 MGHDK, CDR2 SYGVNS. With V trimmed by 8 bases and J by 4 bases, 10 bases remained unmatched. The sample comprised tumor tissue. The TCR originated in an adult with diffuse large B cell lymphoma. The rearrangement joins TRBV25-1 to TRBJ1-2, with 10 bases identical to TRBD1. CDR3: CASRGRDRGGYGYTF. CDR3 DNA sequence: TGTGCCAGCCGCGGACGGGACAGGGGAGGCTATGGCTACACCTTC.